Each of the 17 T cell receptor beta chains below was sequenced from the same sample in a study of T cell repertoires in cytomegalovirus infection. Their recognized antigens are unknown. TCRdb ran MiXCR on the reads and lists one entry per CDR3 protein. The sample consists of about 700,000 distinct CDR3 sequences, around a third of them appearing once. The material sequenced was cultured PBMCs, taken from culture after CMV antigen stimulation. The receptor set was obtained from a human donor in good health (CMV status not recorded). Some clones in this sample may be carry-over from other donors' samples.

The V call is TRBV20-1, the J call TRBJ1-5; D is undetermined. V lost 6 bases and J lost 4, with 10 bases in between. The V gene's germline CDR1 is DFQATT and CDR2 SNEGSKA (reference sequence). The CDR3 consists of 12 residues. The CDR3 is CSAIQVNQPQHF. In DNA, the CDR3 is TGCAGTGCCATACAAGTGAATCAGCCCCAGCATTTT.

This clonotype was seen at least ten times. The DNA for the CDR3 is TGTGCCAGCAGCTTATCCCCACGGGGGGAGACCCAGTACTTC. Its translation is CASSLSPRGETQYF. The chain employs TRBV7-9 and TRBJ2-5; a weak D match, TRBD2 (6 bases). The CDR3 sequence is 14 residues long. Germline CDR1 reads SEHNR; CDR2 reads FQNEAQ (reference sequence). V was shortened by 2 bases and J by 5 bases, with 12 bases between the two germline ends.

The chain uses TRBV12-3 or TRBV12-4 and TRBJ1-3; D is unclear. CDR3 size: 13 residues. V was clipped by 10 bases and J by 4 bases, with 14 bases between them. CDR3 protein: CATRLDGGNTIYF. CDR3 nucleotide sequence: TGTGCCACCCGCCTGGATGGGGGAAACACCATATATTTT.

The chain couples TRBV7-2 to TRBJ2-2; no reliable D call. This CDR3 region has 13 residues. Between the trimmed V and J ends, which lost 2 bases and 6 bases, there was a span of 7 bases. CDR1 is SGHTA, CDR2 FQGNSA, per germline. The DNA of the CDR3 is TGTGCCAGCAGCTTATTTCTAGCCGGGGAGCTGTTTTTT. It codes for CASSLFLAGELFF.

The table lists this clonotype with a few counts. The chain links TRBV18 to TRBJ2-1; D might be TRBD1 (5 bases). Germline V gives CDR1 KGHSH, CDR2 LQKENI. Deletions cut 3 bases from V and 0 bases from J, with 12 bases between. The CDR3 totals 16 residues. The CDR3 spells CASSPTGHSSYNEQFF. The CDR3 DNA reads TGTGCCAGCTCACCCACCGGACACAGCTCCTACAATGAGCAGTTCTTC.

A few counts support this clonotype. The chain joins TRBV11-3 to TRBJ2-5; no reliable D call. Trimming took 5 bases from V and 4 from J, leaving 14 bases between them. Germline assignment: CDR1 SGHNT and CDR2 YENEEA. The CDR3 consists of 14 residues. The CDR3 DNA follows: TGTGCCAGCAGCCGGGCGGCCAGCCCAGAGACCCAGTACTTC. It specifies CASSRAASPETQYF.

In its sample, this clonotype was seen a few times. The rearrangement uses TRBV7-8 and TRBJ1-1; D gene unclear. The CDR3 is 16 amino acids. V dropped 0 bases and J dropped 12 bases, with 23 bases sitting between them. Per germline, CDR1 SGHVS and CDR2 FQNEAQ. CDR3 loop: CASSLALPWEKGTTFF. The CDR3, as DNA: TGTGCCAGCAGCTTAGCGCTGCCCTGGGAAAAGGGAACGACTTTCTTT. The full variable domain, its missing parts supplied by reference TRBV7-8 and TRBJ1-1, is GAGVSQSPRYKVAKRGQDVALRCDPISGHVSLFWYQQALGQGPEFLTYFQNEAQLDKSGLPSDRFFAERPEGSVSTLKIQRTQQEDSAVYLCASSLALPWEKGTTFFGQGTRLTVV.

This clonotype has a handful of counts. This rearrangement joins TRBV12-3 or TRBV12-4 to TRBJ1-1; D is unresolved. Trimming pared 5 bases from V and 3 bases from J, leaving 13 bases between. The CDR3 spans 14 residues. The CDR3 bases are TGTGCCAGCAGTCGGACGGGTTCGCACACTGAAGCTTTCTTT. It codes for CASSRTGSHTEAFF.

This clonotype was observed a handful of times. The J gene is TRBJ1-1, the V gene TRBV4-1, with D perhaps matching TRBD1 (6 bases). This CDR3 is built from 15 residues. Trimming removed 0 bases from V and 0 bases from J, with 8 bases in between. Germline CDR1 and CDR2: MGHRA and YSYEKL. CDR3 protein: CASSQDRGVNTEAFF. The CDR3 DNA reads TGCGCCAGCAGCCAAGACAGGGGCGTGAACACTGAAGCTTTCTTT.

The chain is built from TRBV5-6 and TRBJ2-5; 10 nucleotides match TRBD1. With 0 bases clipped from V and 5 bases from J, the junction kept 13 bases outside the gene matches. Germline CDR1 reads SGHDT; CDR2 reads YYEEEE. This CDR3 has 18 residues. In DNA form, the CDR3 reads TGTGCCAGCAGCTTGGCGACAGGGGGCTTACGGCCACCTGAGACCCAGTACTTC. It codes for CASSLATGGLRPPETQYF.

The genes are TRBV7-6 and TRBJ1-4; D remains ambiguous. Trimming shortened V by 1 base and J by 8 bases, and 14 bases separated the two germline ends. The CDR3 is 15 residues long. CDR1 SGHVS and CDR2 FNYEAQ come from the germline V gene. The CDR3 sequence: CASSLGPVLGEKLFF. For the CDR3, the DNA is TGTGCCAGCAGCTTAGGGCCAGTGTTGGGGGAAAAACTGTTTTTT.

In its sample, this clonotype was seen a few times. This rearrangement joins TRBV7-2 to TRBJ2-2; TRBD2 matches 13 bases. The germline V gene encodes CDR1 SGHTA and CDR2 FQGNSA. This CDR3 comprises 19 residues. V dropped 1 base and J dropped 4; count of bases not matched to a gene: 9. CDR3 sequence reads: CASSLGSTSGRWGTGELFF. Written as DNA, the CDR3 is TGTGCCAGCAGCTTAGGATCGACTAGCGGGAGGTGGGGCACCGGGGAGCTGTTTTTT.

This clonotype was observed at least ten times. The V gene is TRBV7-8, the J gene TRBJ2-1; 11 positions agree with TRBD2. The ends lost 4 bases at V and 8 bases at J; junction bases unmatched: 10. CDR3 size: 16 residues. Germline V gene sequence: CDR1 SGHVS, CDR2 FQNEAQ. The CDR3 region has the DNA TGTGCCAGCAGCTCCGCTAGCGGGGGGATGAGCGATGAGCAGTTCTTC. Its protein is CASSSASGGMSDEQFF.

This chain joins TRBV4-1 and TRBJ2-4, with a weak D call TRBD2 (5 bases). CDR1 is MGHRA, CDR2 YSYEKL, per germline. CDR3 length equals 19 residues. V gave up 1 base and J gave up 2 bases, with 21 bases separating them. In nucleotides, the CDR3 is TGCGCCAGCAGCCAAGGAATTCCGAAGAAAAGCGGTCCCAAAAACATTCAGTACTTC. It codes for CASSQGIPKKSGPKNIQYF.

The V gene is TRBV6-2 or TRBV6-3, the J gene TRBJ1-5; perhaps TRBD1 as D (5 bases). The CDR3 covers 12 residues. CDR1 MNHEY and CDR2 SVGEGT come from the germline V gene. V was pared by 2 bases and J by 11 bases, with 10 bases between. For the CDR3, the DNA is TGTGCCAGCAGTTACGGGGGAGGGGCCCAGCATTTT. It specifies CASSYGGGAQHF.

This clonotype was detected only a few times. The V gene is TRBV20-1, the J gene TRBJ2-1; D possibly corresponds to TRBD1 (6 bases). Trimming left V 5 bases short and J 5 bases short, with 31 bases between. There are 19 residues in the CDR3. CDR1 is DFQATT, CDR2 SNEGSKA, per germline (reference sequence). The CDR3 nucleotides read TGCAGTGCTCAGGGGTTATTACTACCCCTAAGAATTTATAACAATGAGCAGTTCTTC. It yields the protein CSAQGLLLPLRIYNNEQFF.

This clonotype was found a few times. The V call is TRBV6-2 or TRBV6-3, the J call TRBJ2-3; TRBD2 aligns across 8 bases. Per germline, CDR1 MNHEY and CDR2 SVGEGT. The CDR3 runs 16 residues. Losses at the gene ends were 6 bases for V and 3 bases for J; bases not matched to a gene: 11. CDR3 DNA: TGTGCCAGCAGAACCAGAAGCGGGAGTGGTACAGATACGCAGTATTTT. This encodes CASRTRSGSGTDTQYF.